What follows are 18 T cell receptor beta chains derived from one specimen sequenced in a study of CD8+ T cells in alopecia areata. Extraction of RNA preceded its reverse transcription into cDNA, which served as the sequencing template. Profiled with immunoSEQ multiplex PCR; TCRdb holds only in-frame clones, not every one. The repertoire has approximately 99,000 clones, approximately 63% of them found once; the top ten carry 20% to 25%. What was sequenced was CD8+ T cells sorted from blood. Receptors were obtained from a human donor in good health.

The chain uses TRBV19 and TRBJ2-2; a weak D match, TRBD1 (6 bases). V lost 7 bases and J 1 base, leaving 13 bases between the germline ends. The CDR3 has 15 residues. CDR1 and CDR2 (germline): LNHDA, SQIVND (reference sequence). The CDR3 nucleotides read TGTGCCAGTACCCGGACAGTCCTGAACACCGGGGAGCTGTTTTTT. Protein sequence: CASTRTVLNTGELFF. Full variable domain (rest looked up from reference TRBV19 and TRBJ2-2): DGGITQSPKYLFRKEGQNVTLSCEQNLNHDAMYWYRQDPGQGLRLIYYSQIVNDFQKGDIAEGYSVSREKKESFPLTVTSAQKNPTAFYLCASTRTVLNTGELFFGEGSRLTVL.

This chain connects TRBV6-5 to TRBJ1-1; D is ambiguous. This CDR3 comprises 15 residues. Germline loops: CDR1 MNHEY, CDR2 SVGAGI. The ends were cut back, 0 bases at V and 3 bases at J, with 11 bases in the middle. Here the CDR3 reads CASSYSAGYDTEAFF. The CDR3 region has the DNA TGTGCCAGCAGTTACTCGGCAGGCTATGACACTGAAGCTTTCTTT.

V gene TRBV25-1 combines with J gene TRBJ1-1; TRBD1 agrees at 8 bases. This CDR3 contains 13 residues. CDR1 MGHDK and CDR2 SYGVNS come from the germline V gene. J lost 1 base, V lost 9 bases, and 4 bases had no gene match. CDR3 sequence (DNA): TGTGCCAGAAAGGACAGGGAGAACACTGAAGCTTTCTTT. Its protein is CARKDRENTEAFF.

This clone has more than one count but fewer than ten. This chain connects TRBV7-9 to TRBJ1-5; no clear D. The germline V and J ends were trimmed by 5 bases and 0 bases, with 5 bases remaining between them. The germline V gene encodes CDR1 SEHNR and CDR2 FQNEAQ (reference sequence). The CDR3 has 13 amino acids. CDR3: CASSEGSNQPQHF. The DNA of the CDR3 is TGTGCCAGCAGCGAGGGTAGCAATCAGCCCCAGCATTTT.

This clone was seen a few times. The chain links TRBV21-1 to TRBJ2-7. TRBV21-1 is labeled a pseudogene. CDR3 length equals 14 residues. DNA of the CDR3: TGTGCCAGCAGCAGAGGGACCATTCTCTACGAGCAGTACTTC. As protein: CASSRGTILYEQYF.

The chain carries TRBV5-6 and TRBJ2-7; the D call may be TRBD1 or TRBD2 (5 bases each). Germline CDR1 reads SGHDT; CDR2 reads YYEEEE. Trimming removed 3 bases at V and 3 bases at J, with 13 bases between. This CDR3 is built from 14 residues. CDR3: CASSSGTRFYEQYF. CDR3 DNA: TGTGCCAGCAGCTCGGGGACCAGGTTCTACGAGCAGTACTTC.

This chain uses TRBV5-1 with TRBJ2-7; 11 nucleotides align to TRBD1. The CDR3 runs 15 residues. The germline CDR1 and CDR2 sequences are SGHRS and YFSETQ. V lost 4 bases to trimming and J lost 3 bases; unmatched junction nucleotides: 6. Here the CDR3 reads CASSVSGTGGYEQYF. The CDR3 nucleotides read TGCGCCAGCAGCGTATCCGGGACAGGGGGCTACGAGCAGTACTTC.

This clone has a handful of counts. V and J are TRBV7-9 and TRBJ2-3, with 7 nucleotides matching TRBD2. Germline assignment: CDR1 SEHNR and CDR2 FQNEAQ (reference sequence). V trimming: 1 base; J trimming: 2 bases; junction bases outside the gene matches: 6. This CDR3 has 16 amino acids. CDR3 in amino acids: CASSLGLAAATDTQYF. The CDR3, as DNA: TGTGCCAGCAGCTTAGGGCTAGCGGCGGCCACAGATACGCAGTATTTT.

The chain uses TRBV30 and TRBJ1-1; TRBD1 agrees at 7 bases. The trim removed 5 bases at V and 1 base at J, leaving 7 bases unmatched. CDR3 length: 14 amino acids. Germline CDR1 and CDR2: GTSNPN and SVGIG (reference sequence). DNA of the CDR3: TGTGCCTGGGACGAGGGGGCCGAGAACACTGAAGCTTTCTTT. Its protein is CAWDEGAENTEAFF. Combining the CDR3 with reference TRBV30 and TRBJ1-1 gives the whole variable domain SQTIHQWPATLVQPVGSPLSLECTVEGTSNPNLYWYRQAAGRGLQLLFYSVGIGQISSEVPQNLSASRPQDRQFILSSKKLLLSDSGFYLCAWDEGAENTEAFFGQGTRLTVV.

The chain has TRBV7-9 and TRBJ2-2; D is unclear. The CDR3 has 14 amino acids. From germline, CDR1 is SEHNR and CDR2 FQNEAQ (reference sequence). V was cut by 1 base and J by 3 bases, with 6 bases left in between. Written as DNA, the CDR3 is TGTGCCAGCAGCTTAGAAGGGTACACCGGGGAGCTGTTTTTT. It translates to CASSLEGYTGELFF. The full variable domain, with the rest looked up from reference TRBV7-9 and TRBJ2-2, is DTGVSQNPRHKITKRGQNVTFRCDPISEHNRLYWYRQTLGQGPEFLTYFQNEAQLEKSRLLSDRFSAERPKGSFSTLEIQRTEQGDSAMYLCASSLEGYTGELFFGEGSRLTVL.

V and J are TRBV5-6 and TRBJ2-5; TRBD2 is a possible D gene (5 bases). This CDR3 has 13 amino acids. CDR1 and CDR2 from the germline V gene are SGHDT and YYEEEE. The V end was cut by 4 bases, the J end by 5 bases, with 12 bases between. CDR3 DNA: TGTGCCAGCAGCCCAGGACTGACGGAGACCCAGTACTTC. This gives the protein CASSPGLTETQYF.

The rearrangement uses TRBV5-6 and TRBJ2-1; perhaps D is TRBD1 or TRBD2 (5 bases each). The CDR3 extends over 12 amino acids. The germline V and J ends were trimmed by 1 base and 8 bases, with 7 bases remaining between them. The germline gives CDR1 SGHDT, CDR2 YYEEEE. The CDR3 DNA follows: TGTGCCAGCAGCTTGTTGGGGGATGAGCAGTTCTTC. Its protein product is CASSLLGDEQFF.

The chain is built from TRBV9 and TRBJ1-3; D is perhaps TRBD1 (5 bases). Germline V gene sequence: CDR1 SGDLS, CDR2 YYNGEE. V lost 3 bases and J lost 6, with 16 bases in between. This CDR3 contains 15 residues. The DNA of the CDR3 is TGTGCCAGCAGCGCAGGGCCCGCGGGAAAAAACACCATATATTTT. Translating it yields CASSAGPAGKNTIYF.

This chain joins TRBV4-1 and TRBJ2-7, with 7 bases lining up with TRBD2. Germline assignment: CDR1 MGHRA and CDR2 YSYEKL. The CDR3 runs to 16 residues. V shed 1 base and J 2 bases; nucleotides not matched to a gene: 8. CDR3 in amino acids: CASSQGVAGRPYEQYF. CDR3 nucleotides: TGCGCCAGCAGCCAAGGTGTAGCGGGTAGACCCTACGAGCAGTACTTC.

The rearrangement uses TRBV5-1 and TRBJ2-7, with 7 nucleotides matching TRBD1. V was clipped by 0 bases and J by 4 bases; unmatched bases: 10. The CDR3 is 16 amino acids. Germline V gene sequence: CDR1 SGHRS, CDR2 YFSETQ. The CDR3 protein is CASSLGMGQLSYEQYF. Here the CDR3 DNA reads TGCGCCAGCAGCTTGGGGATGGGACAGTTATCTTACGAGCAGTACTTC.

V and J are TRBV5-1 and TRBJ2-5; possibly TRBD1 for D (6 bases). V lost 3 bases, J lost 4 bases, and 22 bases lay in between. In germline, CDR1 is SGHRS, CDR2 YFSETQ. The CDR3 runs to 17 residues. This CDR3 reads CASSWIDRPKLPETQYF. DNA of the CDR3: TGCGCCAGCAGCTGGATTGACAGGCCGAAGCTCCCAGAGACCCAGTACTTC. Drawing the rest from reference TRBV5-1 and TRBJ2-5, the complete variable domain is KAGVTQTPRYLIKTRGQQVTLSCSPISGHRSVSWYQQTPGQGLQFLFEYFSETQRNKGNFPGRFSGRQFSNSRSEMNVSTLELGDSALYLCASSWIDRPKLPETQYFGPGTRLLVL.

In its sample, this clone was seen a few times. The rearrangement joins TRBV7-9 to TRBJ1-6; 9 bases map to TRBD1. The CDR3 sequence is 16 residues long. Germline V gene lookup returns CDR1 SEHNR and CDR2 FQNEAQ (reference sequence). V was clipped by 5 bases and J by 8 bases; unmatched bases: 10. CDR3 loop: CASSPGTGYVDSPLHF. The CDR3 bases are TGTGCCAGCAGCCCCGGGACAGGGTATGTGGATTCACCCCTCCACTTT.

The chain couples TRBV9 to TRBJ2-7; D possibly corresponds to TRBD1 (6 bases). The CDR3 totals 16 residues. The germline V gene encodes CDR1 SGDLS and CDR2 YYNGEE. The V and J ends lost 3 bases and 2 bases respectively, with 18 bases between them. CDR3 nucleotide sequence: TGTGCCAGCAGCGCCGACCCGGGACACGATACCTACGAGCAGTACTTC. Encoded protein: CASSADPGHDTYEQYF.